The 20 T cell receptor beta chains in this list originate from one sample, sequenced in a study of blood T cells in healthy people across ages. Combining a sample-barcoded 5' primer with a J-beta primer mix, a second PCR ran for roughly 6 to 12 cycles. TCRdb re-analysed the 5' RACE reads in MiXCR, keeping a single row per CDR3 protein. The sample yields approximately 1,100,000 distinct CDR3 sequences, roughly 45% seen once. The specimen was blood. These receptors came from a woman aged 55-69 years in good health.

The CDR3 DNA reads as TGTGCCAGCAGCCGTCCGACAGGGGGCGCGAGTGAGCAGTTCTTC. This encodes CASSRPTGGASEQFF. This chain links TRBV27 with TRBJ2-1, with 10 bases aligning to TRBD1. The germline V gene has CDR1 MNHEY and CDR2 SMNVEV (reference sequence). The CDR3 loop spans 15 amino acids. V shed 6 bases, J shed 9 bases, and the junction held 11 bases outside the gene matches.

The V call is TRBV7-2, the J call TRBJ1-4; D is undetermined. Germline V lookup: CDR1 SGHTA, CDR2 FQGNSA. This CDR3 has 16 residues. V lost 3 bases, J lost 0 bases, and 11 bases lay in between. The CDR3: CASSFQKGATNEKLFF. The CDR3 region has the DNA TGTGCCAGCAGCTTCCAGAAGGGCGCAACTAATGAAAAACTGTTTTTT.

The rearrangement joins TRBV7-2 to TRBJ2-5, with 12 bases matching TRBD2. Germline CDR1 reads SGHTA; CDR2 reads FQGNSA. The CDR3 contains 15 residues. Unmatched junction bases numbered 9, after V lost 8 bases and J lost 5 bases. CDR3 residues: CASVASGRALETQYF. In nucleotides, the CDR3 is TGTGCCAGCGTTGCTAGCGGGAGGGCCCTCGAGACCCAGTACTTC.

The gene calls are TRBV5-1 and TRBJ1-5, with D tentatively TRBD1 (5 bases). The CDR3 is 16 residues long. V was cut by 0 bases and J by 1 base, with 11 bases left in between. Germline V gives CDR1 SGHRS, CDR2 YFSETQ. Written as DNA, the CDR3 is TGCGCCAGCAGCTTGGGGGGAGGGACGAGCAATCAGCCCCAGCATTTT. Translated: CASSLGGGTSNQPQHF.

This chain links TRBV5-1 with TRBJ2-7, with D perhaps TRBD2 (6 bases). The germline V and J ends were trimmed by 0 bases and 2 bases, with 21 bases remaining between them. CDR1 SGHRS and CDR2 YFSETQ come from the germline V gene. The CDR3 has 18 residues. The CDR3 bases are TGCGCCAGCAGCTTGGACCTCAGACCTGGCGGGATTGCCTACGAGCAGTACTTC. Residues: CASSLDLRPGGIAYEQYF.

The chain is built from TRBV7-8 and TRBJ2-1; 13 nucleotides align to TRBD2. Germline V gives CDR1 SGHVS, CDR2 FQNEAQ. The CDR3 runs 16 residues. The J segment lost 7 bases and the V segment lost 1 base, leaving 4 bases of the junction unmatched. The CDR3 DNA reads TGTGCCAGCAGCTTAGGGACTAGCGGGAGAGGGAATGAGCAGTTCTTC. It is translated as CASSLGTSGRGNEQFF.

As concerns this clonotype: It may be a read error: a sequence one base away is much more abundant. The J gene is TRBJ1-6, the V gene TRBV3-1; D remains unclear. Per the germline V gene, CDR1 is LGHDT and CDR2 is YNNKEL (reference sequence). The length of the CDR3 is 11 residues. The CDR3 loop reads CASSPRRPPHF. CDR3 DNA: TGTGCCAGCAGCCCCCGGCGACCCCCCCACTTT.

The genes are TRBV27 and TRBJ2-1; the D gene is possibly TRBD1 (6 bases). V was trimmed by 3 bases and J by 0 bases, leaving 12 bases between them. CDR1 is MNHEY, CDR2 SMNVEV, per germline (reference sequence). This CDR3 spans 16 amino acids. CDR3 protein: CASSFDRISSYNEQFF. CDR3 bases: TGTGCCAGCAGTTTCGACAGGATTAGCTCCTACAATGAGCAGTTCTTC.

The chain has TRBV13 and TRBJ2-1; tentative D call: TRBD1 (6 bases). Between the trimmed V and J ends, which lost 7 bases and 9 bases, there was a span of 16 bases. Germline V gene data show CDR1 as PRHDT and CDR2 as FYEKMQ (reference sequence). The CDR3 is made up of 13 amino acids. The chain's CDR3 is CASTKQVGGEQFF. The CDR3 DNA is TGTGCCAGCACAAAACAGGTAGGGGGTGAGCAGTTCTTC.

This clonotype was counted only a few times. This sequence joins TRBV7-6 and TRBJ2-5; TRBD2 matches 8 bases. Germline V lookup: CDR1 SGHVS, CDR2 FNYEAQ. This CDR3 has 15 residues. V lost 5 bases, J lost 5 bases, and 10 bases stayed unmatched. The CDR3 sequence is CASSHEAGVGETQYF. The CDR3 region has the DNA TGTGCCAGCAGCCATGAAGCGGGAGTGGGCGAGACCCAGTACTTC.

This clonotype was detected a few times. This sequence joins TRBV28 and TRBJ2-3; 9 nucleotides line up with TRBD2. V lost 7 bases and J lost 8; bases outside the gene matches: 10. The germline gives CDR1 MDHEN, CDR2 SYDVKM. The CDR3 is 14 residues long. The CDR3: CASTEDAGGVTQYF. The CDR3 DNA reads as TGTGCCAGCACCGAGGATGCGGGAGGGGTTACGCAGTATTTT.

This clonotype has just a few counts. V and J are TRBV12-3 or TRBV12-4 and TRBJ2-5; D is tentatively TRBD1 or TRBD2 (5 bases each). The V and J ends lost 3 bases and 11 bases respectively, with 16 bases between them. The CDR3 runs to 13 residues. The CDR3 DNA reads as TGTGCCAGCAGTTTCTTGTCTGGGGGTGAGCAGTACTTC. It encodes CASSFLSGGEQYF.

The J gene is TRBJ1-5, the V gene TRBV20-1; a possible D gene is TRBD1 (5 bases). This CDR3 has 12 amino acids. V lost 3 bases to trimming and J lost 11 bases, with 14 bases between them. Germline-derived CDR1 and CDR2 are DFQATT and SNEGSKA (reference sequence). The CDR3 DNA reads TGCAGTGCTAGGTCCAGGGCCAGGGCCCAGCATTTT. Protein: CSARSRARAQHF.

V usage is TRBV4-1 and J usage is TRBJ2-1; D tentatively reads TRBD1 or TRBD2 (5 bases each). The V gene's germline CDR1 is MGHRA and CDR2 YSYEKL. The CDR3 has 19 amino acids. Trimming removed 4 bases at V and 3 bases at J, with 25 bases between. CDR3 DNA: TGCGCCAGCAGCCCCTGGGACCCCAGACTGAAGCGGATCTACAATGAGCAGTTCTTC. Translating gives CASSPWDPRLKRIYNEQFF.

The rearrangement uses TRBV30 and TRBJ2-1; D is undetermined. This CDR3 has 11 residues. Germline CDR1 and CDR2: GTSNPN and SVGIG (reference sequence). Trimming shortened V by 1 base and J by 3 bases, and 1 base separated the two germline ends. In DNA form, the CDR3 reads TGTGCCTGGAGTGACTACAATGAGCAGTTCTTC. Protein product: CAWSDYNEQFF. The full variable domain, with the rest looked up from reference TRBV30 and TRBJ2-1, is SQTIHQWPATLVQPVGSPLSLECTVEGTSNPNLYWYRQAAGRGLQLLFYSVGIGQISSEVPQNLSASRPQDRQFILSSKKLLLSDSGFYLCAWSDYNEQFFGPGTRLTVL.

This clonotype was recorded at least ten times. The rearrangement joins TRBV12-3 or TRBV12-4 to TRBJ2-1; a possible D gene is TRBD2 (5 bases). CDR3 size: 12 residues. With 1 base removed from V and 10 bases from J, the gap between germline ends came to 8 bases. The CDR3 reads CASSLGQREQFF. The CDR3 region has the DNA TGTGCCAGCAGTTTAGGCCAGCGGGAGCAGTTCTTC.

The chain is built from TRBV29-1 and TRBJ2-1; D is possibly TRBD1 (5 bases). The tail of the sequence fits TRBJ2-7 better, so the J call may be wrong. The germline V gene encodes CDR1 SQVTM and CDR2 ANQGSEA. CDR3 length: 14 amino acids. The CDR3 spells CSNLGANSYNEQYF. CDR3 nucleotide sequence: TGCAGCAATCTAGGGGCGAACTCCTACAATGAGCAGTACTTC.

CDR3 sequence (DNA): TGTGCCAGTAGTATCTGGACAGGTAATCAGCCCCAGCATTTT. Amino acid sequence: CASSIWTGNQPQHF. V gene TRBV19 combines with J gene TRBJ1-5; the match to TRBD1 covers 7 bases. V was clipped by 3 bases and J by 4 bases; unmatched bases: 3. Looked up from germline, CDR1 is LNHDA and CDR2 is SQIVND (reference sequence). The CDR3 extends over 14 amino acids.

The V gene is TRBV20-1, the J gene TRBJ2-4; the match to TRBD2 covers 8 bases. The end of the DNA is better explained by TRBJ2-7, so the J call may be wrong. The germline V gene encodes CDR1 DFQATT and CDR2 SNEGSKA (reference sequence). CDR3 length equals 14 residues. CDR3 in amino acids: CSARGLARDYEQYF. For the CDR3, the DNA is TGCAGTGCTAGAGGACTAGCGAGAGATTACGAGCAGTACTTC.

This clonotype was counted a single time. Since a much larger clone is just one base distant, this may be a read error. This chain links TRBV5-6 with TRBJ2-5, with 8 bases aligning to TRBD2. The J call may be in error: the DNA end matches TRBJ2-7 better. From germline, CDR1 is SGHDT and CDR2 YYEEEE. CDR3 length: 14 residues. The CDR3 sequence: CASSLTSETYEQYF. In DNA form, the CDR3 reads TGTGCCAGCAGCCTGACTAGCGAGACCTACGAGCAGTACTTC.